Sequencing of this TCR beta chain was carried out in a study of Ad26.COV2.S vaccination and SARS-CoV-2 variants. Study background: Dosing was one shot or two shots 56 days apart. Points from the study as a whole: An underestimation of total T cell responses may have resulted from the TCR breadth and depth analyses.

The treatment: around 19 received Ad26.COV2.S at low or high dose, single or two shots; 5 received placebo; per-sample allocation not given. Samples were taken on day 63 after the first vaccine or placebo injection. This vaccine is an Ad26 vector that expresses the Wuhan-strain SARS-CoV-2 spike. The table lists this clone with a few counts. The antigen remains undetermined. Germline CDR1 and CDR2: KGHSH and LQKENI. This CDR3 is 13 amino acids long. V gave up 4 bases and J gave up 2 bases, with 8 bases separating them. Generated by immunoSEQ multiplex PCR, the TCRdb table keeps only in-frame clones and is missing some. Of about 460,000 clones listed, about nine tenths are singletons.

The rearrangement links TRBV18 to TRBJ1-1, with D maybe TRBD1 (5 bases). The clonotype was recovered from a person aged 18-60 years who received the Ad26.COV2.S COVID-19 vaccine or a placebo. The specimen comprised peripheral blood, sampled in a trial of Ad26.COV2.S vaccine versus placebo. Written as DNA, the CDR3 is TGTGCCAGCTCACTAACAGGAAACACTGAAGCTTTCTTT. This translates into CASSLTGNTEAFF.